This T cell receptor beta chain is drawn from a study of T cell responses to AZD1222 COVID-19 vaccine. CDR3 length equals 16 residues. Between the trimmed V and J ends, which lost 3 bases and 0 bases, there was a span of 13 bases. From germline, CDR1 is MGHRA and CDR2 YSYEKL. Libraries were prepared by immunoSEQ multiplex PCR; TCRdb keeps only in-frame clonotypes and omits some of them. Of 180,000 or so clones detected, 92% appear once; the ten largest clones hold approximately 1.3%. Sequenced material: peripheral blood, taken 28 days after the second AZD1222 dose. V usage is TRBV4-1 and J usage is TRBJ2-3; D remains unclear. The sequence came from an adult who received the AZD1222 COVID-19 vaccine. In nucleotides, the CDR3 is TGCGCCAGCAGCCAGCAGGCTAGGGTGAGCACAGATACGCAGTATTTT. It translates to CASSQQARVSTDTQYF.